These 31 T cell receptor beta chains came from one sample sequenced in a study of shared clonotypes between healthy human individuals. The protocol was immunoSEQ multiplex PCR, while the TCRdb copy is restricted to in-frame clones and leaves out a portion. The data contain a few hundred thousand clones, 95% of them singletons. The naive CD8 subset, CD45RO-negative cells positively selected for CCR7, excluded terminally differentiated effector memory CD45RA+ cells. Sequencing was done on a sample of naive CD8+ T cells sorted from blood. These receptor sequences come from a woman aged 25 to 39 in good health.

On this clone: The identical CDR3 is also encoded by other nucleotide sequences in the sample. The rearrangement joins TRBV13 to TRBJ2-7, with D uncertain. V was pared by 0 bases and J by 1 base, with 4 bases between. CDR1 and CDR2 (germline): PRHDT, FYEKMQ (reference sequence). The CDR3 length is 13 residues. The chain's CDR3 is CASSLGLSYEQYF. CDR3 in DNA: TGTGCCAGCAGCTTAGGATTATCCTACGAGCAGTACTTC.

A single count supports this clone. V usage is TRBV7-9 and J usage is TRBJ2-2; D gene ambiguous. CDR3 length: 14 residues. The V gene lost 4 bases and the J gene lost 6 bases, with 12 bases spanning the gap. In germline, CDR1 is SEHNR, CDR2 FQNEAQ (reference sequence). The CDR3 DNA follows: TGTGCCAGCAGCTACCCTCAAGTGGCCGGGGAGCTGTTTTTT. Translation: CASSYPQVAGELFF.

In regard to this clone: Other DNA sequences from this sample encode an identical CDR3 as well. The chain uses TRBV19 and TRBJ2-7, with D possibly matching TRBD1 (5 bases). The CDR3 length is 14 residues. Trimming removed 3 bases at V and 1 base at J, with 10 bases between. Germline V CDR1 and CDR2: LNHDA, SQIVND (reference sequence). This chain's CDR3 is CASSIGQGSYEQYF. The CDR3 nucleotides are TGTGCCAGTAGTATTGGGCAGGGTTCCTACGAGCAGTACTTC.

This clone was detected only once. The chain has TRBV11-2 and TRBJ2-1; D is ambiguous. This CDR3 has 19 amino acids. The germline V gene has CDR1 SGHAT and CDR2 FQNNGV. V lost 5 bases and J lost 0, with 23 bases in between. The CDR3 sequence: CASSPAPKDVFLSYNEQFF. The CDR3 DNA reads TGTGCCAGCAGCCCCGCCCCAAAAGACGTATTTCTCTCCTACAATGAGCAGTTCTTC.

This clone has a single count. This sequence joins TRBV27 and TRBJ2-1; no reliable D call. Per germline, CDR1 MNHEY and CDR2 SMNVEV (reference sequence). CDR3 size: 13 residues. The V end was cut by 10 bases, the J end by 0 bases, with 10 bases between. The DNA for the CDR3 is TGTGCCACCCAACGGAGCTCCTACAATGAGCAGTTCTTC. Translating gives CATQRSSYNEQFF.

The chain has TRBV19 and TRBJ1-2; D not resolved. The CDR3 consists of 16 residues. Germline V CDR1 and CDR2: LNHDA, SQIVND (reference sequence). V dropped 3 bases and J dropped 0 bases, with 14 bases sitting between them. The DNA of the CDR3 is TGTGCCAGTAGTATGGTTTTTGGCGGGACTAACTATGGCTACACCTTC. Its protein product is CASSMVFGGTNYGYTF.

CDR3: CASSYPRDREDYGYTF. DNA for the CDR3: TGTGCCAGCAGCTATCCCCGGGACAGGGAGGACTATGGCTACACCTTC. J is TRBJ1-2 and V is TRBV7-2; 9 nucleotides match TRBD1. Germline trimming cut 4 bases from V and 3 bases from J; bases unmatched to any gene: 9. This CDR3 region has 16 residues. Germline CDR1 reads SGHTA; CDR2 reads FQGNSA. Full variable domain (rest looked up from reference TRBV7-2 and TRBJ1-2): GAGVSQSPSNKVTEKGKDVELRCDPISGHTALYWYRQSLGQGLEFLIYFQGNSAPDKSGLPSDRFSAERTGGSVSTLTIQRTQQEDSAVYLCASSYPRDREDYGYTFGSGTRLTVV.

CDR3: CASSFSTGQGETISTDTQYF. The DNA for the CDR3 is TGTGCCAGCAGTTTCAGTACGGGACAGGGAGAAACCATCAGCACAGATACGCAGTATTTT. V is TRBV28 and J is TRBJ2-3, with 9 positions matching TRBD1. The CDR3 runs 20 residues. Germline V gene lookup returns CDR1 MDHEN and CDR2 SYDVKM. Losses at the gene ends were 3 bases for V and 0 bases for J; bases not matched to a gene: 16.

Notes on this clone: The CDR3 end shows no conserved phenylalanine or tryptophan, and so a read error is likely. No DNA is shown, since the ends of the CDR3 on it are uncertain; the CDR3 is the one TCRdb lists. The chain couples TRBV7-9 to TRBJ1-1. The CDR3 extends over 11 residues, inclusive of both ends. Germline V CDR1 and CDR2: SEHNR, FQNEAQ (reference sequence). CDR3 loop: CASSFGTMKSL.

This chain joins TRBV28 and TRBJ2-3; D possibly corresponds to TRBD2 (5 bases). With 3 bases removed from V and 1 base from J, the gap between germline ends came to 11 bases. Germline lookup yields CDR1 MDHEN and CDR2 SYDVKM. This CDR3 is built from 15 residues. The CDR3 loop reads CASSFAEAGTDTQYF. The CDR3 nucleotides read TGTGCCAGCAGTTTCGCGGAGGCCGGCACAGATACGCAGTATTTT.

The V call is TRBV6-6, the J call TRBJ2-3; the D is unclear. V dropped 3 bases and J dropped 5 bases, with 9 bases sitting between them. CDR3 length equals 13 residues. Germline loops: CDR1 MNHNY, CDR2 SVGAGI (reference sequence). The CDR3 DNA sequence: TGTGCCAGCAGTTATCGAGGAATAGATACGCAGTATTTT. Amino acids: CASSYRGIDTQYF.

V is TRBV28 and J is TRBJ2-2; 8 nucleotides line up with TRBD2. This CDR3 region has 15 residues. CDR1 and CDR2 (germline): MDHEN, SYDVKM. With V trimmed by 3 bases and J by 6 bases, 6 bases remained unmatched. CDR3 bases: TGTGCCAGCAGTTTTAACGGGAGGGCGGCCGGGGAGCTGTTTTTT. Translated, it gives CASSFNGRAAGELFF.

This clone is a singleton in its sample. The J gene is TRBJ2-1, the V gene TRBV10-3; 14 bases agree with TRBD2. Germline V gives CDR1 ENHRY, CDR2 SYGVKD. V gave up 3 bases and J gave up 9 bases; unmatched junction bases: 22. This CDR3 has 21 amino acids. The CDR3 is CAISDPRTSGRSGLGEREQFF. For the CDR3, the DNA is TGTGCCATCAGTGACCCGAGGACTAGCGGGAGGTCCGGGCTAGGGGAGCGTGAGCAGTTCTTC.

As concerns this clone: The same CDR3 also results from other DNA sequences found in this sample. The V call is TRBV4-1, the J call TRBJ2-7; 10 bases fit TRBD2. The ends lost 1 base at V and 4 bases at J; junction bases unmatched: 4. CDR3 size: 15 residues. Germline loops: CDR1 MGHRA, CDR2 YSYEKL. This CDR3 is CASSQGTSGAYEQYF. As DNA, the CDR3 is TGCGCCAGCAGCCAAGGGACTAGCGGAGCGTACGAGCAGTACTTC.

The chain employs TRBV27 and TRBJ2-1; 12 nucleotides align to TRBD2. V lost 6 bases and J lost 9; bases outside the gene matches: 6. This CDR3 has 14 amino acids. Germline values: CDR1 MNHEY, CDR2 SMNVEV (reference sequence). The CDR3 DNA reads TGTGCCAGCAGCCCGACTAGCGGGAGAGGTGAGCAGTTCTTC. This translates into CASSPTSGRGEQFF.

The rearrangement uses TRBV2 and TRBJ2-3; 14 bases line up with TRBD2. Germline loops: CDR1 SNHLY, CDR2 FYNNEI. CDR3 length equals 19 residues. The trim removed 6 bases at V and 3 bases at J, leaving 14 bases unmatched. The CDR3 DNA follows: TGTGCCAGCAGGGCGGACGGGACTAGCGGGAGTAGAAGGACAGATACGCAGTATTTT. This encodes CASRADGTSGSRRTDTQYF.

The J gene is TRBJ1-2, the V gene TRBV19; no reliable D call. Trimming pared 7 bases from V and 5 bases from J, leaving 20 bases between. CDR1 is LNHDA and CDR2 is SQIVND in the germline V gene (reference sequence). The CDR3 has 15 amino acids. The CDR3 nucleotides are TGTGCCAGTACCCCCTCGCGCTCGAAGCTTTATGGCTACACCTTC. Translating it yields CASTPSRSKLYGYTF. Together with reference TRBV19 and TRBJ1-2, the CDR3 gives the full variable domain: DGGITQSPKYLFRKEGQNVTLSCEQNLNHDAMYWYRQDPGQGLRLIYYSQIVNDFQKGDIAEGYSVSREKKESFPLTVTSAQKNPTAFYLCASTPSRSKLYGYTFGSGTRLTVV.

This chain links TRBV9 with TRBJ1-5, with D possibly TRBD1 on 5 matching bases. The CDR3 contains 15 residues. V lost 3 bases and J 4 bases, leaving 14 bases between the germline ends. Germline V gene lookup returns CDR1 SGDLS and CDR2 YYNGEE. CDR3 amino acids: CASSAGGNRNQPQHF. Here the CDR3 DNA reads TGTGCCAGCAGCGCGGGGGGGAATAGGAATCAGCCCCAGCATTTT.

The chain uses TRBV5-4 and TRBJ2-7; TRBD1 is a possible D gene (6 bases). The V end was cut by 3 bases, the J end by 0 bases, with 16 bases between. The CDR3 contains 16 residues. CDR1 and CDR2 from the germline V gene are SGHNT and YYREEE (reference sequence). Written as DNA, the CDR3 is TGTGCCAGCAGCTCAACCGGGACACCAAGCTCCTACGAGCAGTACTTC. Its protein product is CASSSTGTPSSYEQYF.

This chain's CDR3 is CASKPGQGPYEQYF. The CDR3 DNA reads TGTGCCAGTAAGCCGGGACAGGGCCCCTACGAGCAGTACTTC. This chain connects TRBV19 to TRBJ2-7; 9 bases agree with TRBD1. With 7 bases clipped from V and 2 bases from J, the junction kept 6 bases outside the gene matches. CDR3 length: 14 residues. CDR1 LNHDA and CDR2 SQIVND come from the germline V gene (reference sequence).

This clone appeared a single time. The chain uses TRBV5-1 and TRBJ2-1; 11 bases match TRBD1. Germline CDR1 is SGHRS and CDR2 is YFSETQ. The CDR3 runs 17 residues. With 1 base clipped from V and 7 bases from J, the junction kept 10 bases outside the gene matches. The CDR3 nucleotides are TGCGCCAGCAGCTTGCTCCCGGGACAGGGGGATGTTAATGAGCAGTTCTTC. The encoded protein is CASSLLPGQGDVNEQFF. Full variable domain (rest looked up from reference TRBV5-1 and TRBJ2-1): KAGVTQTPRYLIKTRGQQVTLSCSPISGHRSVSWYQQTPGQGLQFLFEYFSETQRNKGNFPGRFSGRQFSNSRSEMNVSTLELGDSALYLCASSLLPGQGDVNEQFFGPGTRLTVL.

The chain uses TRBV4-2 and TRBJ2-7, with D perhaps TRBD2 (6 bases). Germline values: CDR1 LGHNA, CDR2 YNFKEQ. The CDR3 has 16 amino acids. V was trimmed by 4 bases and J by 2 bases, leaving 18 bases between them. Written as DNA, the CDR3 is TGTGCCAGCAGCCCGAGCCTGGGACTGGACCCCTACGAGCAGTACTTC. The encoded protein is CASSPSLGLDPYEQYF.

The rearrangement uses TRBV29-1 and TRBJ2-5, with D perhaps matching TRBD1 or TRBD2 (5 bases each). TRBJ2-7 matches the DNA end more closely, so the J call is doubtful. There are 12 residues in the CDR3. Germline loops: CDR1 SQVTM, CDR2 ANQGSEA. The DNA of the CDR3 is TGCAGCGTTGAAGCGGGACCCTACGAGCAGTACTTC. Translation gives CSVEAGPYEQYF.

V and J are TRBV13 and TRBJ1-1; 9 nucleotides agree with TRBD1. The length of the CDR3 is 13 residues. Germline assignment: CDR1 PRHDT and CDR2 FYEKMQ (reference sequence). The junction had 4 bases not matched to a gene; V was cut back by 7 bases and J by 4 bases. The CDR3 is CASNRGQTTEAFF. The CDR3 nucleotides read TGTGCCAGCAACAGGGGGCAGACCACTGAAGCTTTCTTT.

The chain employs TRBV6-5 and TRBJ2-2, with a weak D call TRBD2 (5 bases). The ends were cut back, 0 bases at V and 7 bases at J, with 9 bases in the middle. Per germline, CDR1 MNHEY and CDR2 SVGAGI. CDR3 size: 14 residues. CDR3: CASSYSSGFGELFF. DNA of the CDR3: TGTGCCAGCAGTTACTCTTCGGGGTTCGGGGAGCTGTTTTTT.

This clone was found once. The rearrangement uses TRBV11-2 and TRBJ2-3, with D possibly being TRBD1 or TRBD2 (5 bases each). The CDR3 loop spans 13 amino acids. Germline V gene sequence: CDR1 SGHAT, CDR2 FQNNGV. With 7 bases removed from V and 4 bases from J, the gap between germline ends came to 12 bases. In DNA, the CDR3 is TGTGCCAGCACGCCAGGGACCGCAGATACGCAGTATTTT. Residues: CASTPGTADTQYF.

This chain links TRBV2 with TRBJ2-3; 10 bases are a match to TRBD2. Germline CDR1 and CDR2: SNHLY and FYNNEI. The CDR3 is made up of 13 amino acids. After removal of 8 bases from V and 1 base from J, the junction contained 0 bases not matched to a gene. DNA for the CDR3: TGTGCCAGCGGGACTAGCGGCACAGATACGCAGTATTTT. It translates to CASGTSGTDTQYF.

The chain joins TRBV27 to TRBJ1-2; the D gene is possibly TRBD1 (6 bases). From germline, CDR1 is MNHEY and CDR2 SMNVEV (reference sequence). Trimming pared 5 bases from V and 6 bases from J, leaving 13 bases between. This CDR3 is built from 13 residues. CDR3 coding DNA: TGTGCCAGCAGTCCCTCACGGACAGATGGCTACACCTTC. Protein product: CASSPSRTDGYTF.

The J gene is TRBJ1-4, the V gene TRBV27; 12 positions match TRBD1. The J segment lost 4 bases and the V segment lost 6 bases, leaving 12 bases of the junction unmatched. Germline-derived CDR1 and CDR2 are MNHEY and SMNVEV (reference sequence). The CDR3 contains 18 residues. For the CDR3, the DNA is TGTGCCAGCAGCTCGGGACAGGGGGCCCTAACCCTTAATGAAAAACTGTTTTTT. It translates to CASSSGQGALTLNEKLFF.

The gene calls are TRBV6-1 and TRBJ1-1; D is ambiguous. V lost 2 bases, J lost 4 bases, and 11 bases lay in between. The CDR3 is 14 amino acids. Germline loops: CDR1 MNHNS, CDR2 SASEGT. The CDR3 loop is CASSEIGRVTEAFF. The CDR3 DNA reads as TGTGCCAGCAGTGAAATCGGGAGGGTCACTGAAGCTTTCTTT.

This clone occurred once. This chain joins TRBV4-1 and TRBJ2-2; 7 bases align to TRBD2. After removal of 1 base from V and 6 bases from J, the junction contained 14 bases not matched to a gene. This CDR3 has 18 amino acids. CDR1 MGHRA and CDR2 YSYEKL come from the germline V gene. This CDR3 is CASSQVPAGELGAGELFF. The CDR3 DNA reads TGCGCCAGCAGCCAAGTACCGGCGGGGGAGCTCGGAGCCGGGGAGCTGTTTTTT.